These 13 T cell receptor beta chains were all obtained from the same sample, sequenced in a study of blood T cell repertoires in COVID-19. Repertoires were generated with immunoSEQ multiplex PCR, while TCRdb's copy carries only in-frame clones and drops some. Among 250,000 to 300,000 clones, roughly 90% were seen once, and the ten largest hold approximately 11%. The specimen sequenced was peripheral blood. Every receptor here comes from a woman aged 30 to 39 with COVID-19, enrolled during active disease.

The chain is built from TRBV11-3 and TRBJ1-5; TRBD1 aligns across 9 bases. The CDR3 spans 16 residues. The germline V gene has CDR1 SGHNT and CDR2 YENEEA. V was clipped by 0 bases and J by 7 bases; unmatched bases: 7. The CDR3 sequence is CASSLDLGDRVQPQHF. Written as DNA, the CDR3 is TGTGCCAGCAGCTTAGATCTAGGGGACAGGGTCCAGCCCCAGCATTTT.

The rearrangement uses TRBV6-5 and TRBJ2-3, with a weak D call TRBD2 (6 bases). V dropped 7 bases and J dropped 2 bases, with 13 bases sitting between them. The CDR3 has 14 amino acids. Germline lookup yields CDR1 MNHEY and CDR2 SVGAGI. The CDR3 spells CASNQEGVTDTQYF. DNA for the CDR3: TGTGCCAGCAATCAGGAGGGAGTCACAGATACGCAGTATTTT.

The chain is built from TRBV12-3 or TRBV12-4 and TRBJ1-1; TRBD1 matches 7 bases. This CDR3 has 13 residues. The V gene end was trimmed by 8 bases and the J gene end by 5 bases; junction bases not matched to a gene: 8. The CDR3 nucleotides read TGTGCCAGCGGCTACAGGGGACGGACTGAAGCTTTCTTT. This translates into CASGYRGRTEAFF.

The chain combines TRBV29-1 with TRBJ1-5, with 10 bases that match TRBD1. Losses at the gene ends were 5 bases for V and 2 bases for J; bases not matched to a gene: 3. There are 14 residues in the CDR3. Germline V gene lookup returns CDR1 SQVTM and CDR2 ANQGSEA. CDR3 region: CSVRDRGGNQPQHF. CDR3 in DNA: TGCAGCGTTAGGGACAGGGGTGGCAATCAGCCCCAGCATTTT.

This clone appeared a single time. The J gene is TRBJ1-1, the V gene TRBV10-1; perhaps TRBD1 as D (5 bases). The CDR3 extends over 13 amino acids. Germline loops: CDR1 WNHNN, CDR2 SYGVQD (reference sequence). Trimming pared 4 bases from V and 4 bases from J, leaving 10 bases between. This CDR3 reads CASSVGGSTEAFF. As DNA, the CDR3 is TGCGCCAGCAGTGTGGGGGGGAGCACTGAAGCTTTCTTT.

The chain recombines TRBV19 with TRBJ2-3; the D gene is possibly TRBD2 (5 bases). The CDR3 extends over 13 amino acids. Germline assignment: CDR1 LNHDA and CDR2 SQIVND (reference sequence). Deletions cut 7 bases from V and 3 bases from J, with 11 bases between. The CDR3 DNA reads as TGTGCCAGTACCCGGGAAGGGACAGATACGCAGTATTTT. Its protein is CASTREGTDTQYF.

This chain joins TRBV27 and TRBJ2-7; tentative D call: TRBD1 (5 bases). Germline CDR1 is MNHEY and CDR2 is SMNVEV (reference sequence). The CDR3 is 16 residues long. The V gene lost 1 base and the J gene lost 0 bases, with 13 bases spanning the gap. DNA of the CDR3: TGTGCCAGCAGTTTATTGGGGCAGAGTGCCTCCTACGAGCAGTACTTC. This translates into CASSLLGQSASYEQYF.

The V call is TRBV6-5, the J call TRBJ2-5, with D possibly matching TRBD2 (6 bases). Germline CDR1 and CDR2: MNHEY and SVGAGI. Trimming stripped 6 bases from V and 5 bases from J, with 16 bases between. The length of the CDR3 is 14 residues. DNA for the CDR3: TGTGCCAGCAGCCCGGAGGGCAGTCGGGAGACCCAGTACTTC. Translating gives CASSPEGSRETQYF.

The CDR3 DNA is TGTGCCAGCAGCCACGGGACACTAGATACAGATACGCAGTATTTT. It encodes CASSHGTLDTDTQYF. The chain joins TRBV7-8 to TRBJ2-3; a possible D gene is TRBD1 (6 bases). With 5 bases removed from V and 3 bases from J, the gap between germline ends came to 15 bases. Germline CDR1 is SGHVS and CDR2 is FQNEAQ. The CDR3 extends over 15 amino acids. Drawing the rest from reference TRBV7-8 and TRBJ2-3, the complete variable domain is GAGVSQSPRYKVAKRGQDVALRCDPISGHVSLFWYQQALGQGPEFLTYFQNEAQLDKSGLPSDRFFAERPEGSVSTLKIQRTQQEDSAVYLCASSHGTLDTDTQYFGPGTRLTVL.

CDR3 in DNA: TGTGCCAGCAGATGGGCGGGAGGGCGCACAGATACGCAGTATTTT. Residues: CASRWAGGRTDTQYF. The chain joins TRBV27 to TRBJ2-3; 9 bases map to TRBD2. Germline V lookup: CDR1 MNHEY, CDR2 SMNVEV (reference sequence). This CDR3 comprises 15 residues. V shed 6 bases and J 1 base; nucleotides not matched to a gene: 5.

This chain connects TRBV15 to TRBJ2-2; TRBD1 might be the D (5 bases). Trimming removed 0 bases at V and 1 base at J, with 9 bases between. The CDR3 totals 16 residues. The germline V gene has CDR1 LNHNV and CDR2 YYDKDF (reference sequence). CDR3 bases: TGTGCCACCAGCAGAGATTCAGGGATGAACACCGGGGAGCTGTTTTTT. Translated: CATSRDSGMNTGELFF. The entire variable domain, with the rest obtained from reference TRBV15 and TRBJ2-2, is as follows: DAMVIQNPRYQVTQFGKPVTLSCSQTLNHNVMYWYQQKSSQAPKLLFHYYDKDFNNEADTPDNFQSRRPNTSFCFLDIRSPGLGDTAMYLCATSRDSGMNTGELFFGEGSRLTVL.

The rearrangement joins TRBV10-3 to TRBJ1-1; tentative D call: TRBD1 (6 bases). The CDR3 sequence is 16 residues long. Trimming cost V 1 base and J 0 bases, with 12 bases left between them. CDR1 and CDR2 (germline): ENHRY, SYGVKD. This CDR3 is CAISELRGAMNTEAFF. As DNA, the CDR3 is TGTGCCATCAGTGAGTTACGGGGGGCTATGAACACTGAAGCTTTCTTT.

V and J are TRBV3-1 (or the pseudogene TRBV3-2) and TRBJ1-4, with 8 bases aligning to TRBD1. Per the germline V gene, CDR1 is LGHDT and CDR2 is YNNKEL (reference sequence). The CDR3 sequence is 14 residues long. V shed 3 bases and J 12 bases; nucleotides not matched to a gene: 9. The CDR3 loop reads CASSHSVTGVELFF. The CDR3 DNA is TGTGCCAGCAGCCATTCGGTGACAGGGGTCGAACTGTTTTTT.